The 28 T cell receptor beta chains below come from one sample, sequenced in a study of molecular identifiers for immune sequencing clone quantification. TCRdb re-called the PCR reads with MiXCR, one entry per CDR3 protein. The sample carries about 640,000 distinct CDR3 sequences, just under 20% recorded once. Specimen: naive CD8+ T cells from blood, with Jurkat cell RNA spiked in. Subset defined: FACS-sorted CD8+CD4-CCR7+CD45RA+ naive T cells. Receptors were obtained from a human donor in good health. Some libraries in this study had Jurkat cell RNA spiked in.

The table lists this clonotype with many counts. This sequence joins TRBV4-3 and TRBJ2-7; the match to TRBD2 covers 11 bases. This CDR3 is 15 amino acids long. The germline CDR1 and CDR2 sequences are LGHNA and YSLEER. The junction had 3 bases not matched to a gene; V was cut back by 3 bases and J by 2 bases. The CDR3 sequence: CASSHGTSGPYEQYF. The CDR3 nucleotides are TGCGCCAGCAGCCACGGGACTAGCGGACCCTACGAGCAGTACTTC.

This clonotype was observed a few times. V gene TRBV20-1 combines with J gene TRBJ2-1, with TRBD2 matching 10 bases. This CDR3 comprises 15 residues. Germline CDR1 reads DFQATT; CDR2 reads SNEGSKA (reference sequence). The V segment lost 6 bases and the J segment 2 bases; nucleotides outside the gene matches: 7. CDR3 residues: CSADGLAETYNEQFF. CDR3 coding DNA: TGCAGTGCAGATGGACTAGCGGAAACCTACAATGAGCAGTTCTTC.

Only one count was recorded for this clonotype. The CDR3, as DNA: TGCGCCAGCAGCTTGCCCAGGAACACTGAAGCTTTCTTT. Its translation: CASSLPRNTEAFF. The chain employs TRBV5-1 and TRBJ1-1; D is uncertain. The germline V gene has CDR1 SGHRS and CDR2 YFSETQ. The CDR3 extends over 13 amino acids. V was clipped by 1 base and J by 1 base, with 5 bases between them. Together with reference TRBV5-1 and TRBJ1-1, the CDR3 gives the full variable domain: KAGVTQTPRYLIKTRGQQVTLSCSPISGHRSVSWYQQTPGQGLQFLFEYFSETQRNKGNFPGRFSGRQFSNSRSEMNVSTLELGDSALYLCASSLPRNTEAFFGQGTRLTVV.

The table lists this clonotype with a few counts. The chain uses TRBV28 and TRBJ1-3; D is unclear. Germline lookup yields CDR1 MDHEN and CDR2 SYDVKM. V dropped 5 bases and J dropped 5 bases, with 16 bases sitting between them. The CDR3 is made up of 15 amino acids. The CDR3 spells CASSLRSGFRNTIYF. Here the CDR3 DNA reads TGTGCCAGCAGTCTCCGATCCGGATTCAGAAACACCATATATTTT.

A note on this clonotype: Since a much larger clone is just one base distant, this may be a read error. The rearrangement joins TRBV20-1 to TRBJ2-7, with no clear D. Germline assignment: CDR1 DFQATT and CDR2 SNEGSKA (reference sequence). V was trimmed by 6 bases and J by 1 base, leaving 19 bases between them. The CDR3 contains 15 residues. The CDR3 region has the DNA TGCAGTGCCCTTACAGACCGCATAGCTTCCTACGAGCAGTACTTC. It yields the protein CSALTDRIASYEQYF.

At least ten counts were recorded for this clonotype. The rearrangement uses TRBV29-1 and TRBJ2-1, with D maybe TRBD1 (5 bases). The CDR3 is made up of 15 amino acids. V was pared by 1 base and J by 0 bases, with 10 bases between. The germline gives CDR1 SQVTM, CDR2 ANQGSEA. The CDR3 region is CSVEGGQSSYNEQFF. CDR3 sequence (DNA): TGCAGCGTTGAAGGGGGCCAAAGCTCCTACAATGAGCAGTTCTTC.

Comment on this clonotype: A clone one base away is much larger, so this may be a read error. V and J are TRBV6-1 and TRBJ1-4; D is ambiguous. The CDR3 consists of 12 residues. Germline V gene data show CDR1 as MNHNS and CDR2 as SASEGT. As DNA, the CDR3 is TGTGCCAGCGGTGAATATGGGAGTAAACTGTTTTTT. Its protein is CASGEYGSKLFF.

About this clonotype: A clone one base away is much larger, so this may be a read error. The final CDR3 position lacks the conserved phenylalanine or tryptophan, pointing to a likely read error. The gene calls are TRBV5-3 and TRBJ2-2; 9 nucleotides line up with TRBD2. TRBV5-3 is assigned to the ORF class and has an uncertain function. The V and J ends lost 8 bases and 6 bases, in that order; junction bases with no gene match: 11. This CDR3 contains 15 residues. The CDR3 DNA reads as TGTGCCAGCAGACGTAGCGGGAGAGACCCCGGGGAGCTGTTTTCT. Its protein product is CASRRSGRDPGELFS.

As concerns this clonotype: A clone one base away is much larger, so this may be a read error. The rearrangement uses TRBV6-1 and TRBJ2-5; weak D call: TRBD1 (5 bases). The CDR3 has 15 amino acids. The V end lost 3 bases, the J end lost 7 bases, and 18 bases lay between the germline ends. The V gene's germline CDR1 is MNHNS and CDR2 SASEGT. The CDR3 loop is CASSDYPRALGTQYF. CDR3 DNA sequence: TGTGCCAGCAGTGATTATCCCAGGGCCCTAGGGACCCAGTACTTC.

Many counts were recorded for this clonotype. This chain links TRBV4-2 with TRBJ1-5; D gene unclear. This CDR3 contains 14 residues. Germline lookup yields CDR1 LGHNA and CDR2 YNFKEQ. The V gene lost 0 bases and the J gene lost 7 bases, with 10 bases spanning the gap. Here the CDR3 reads CASSQDEGWQPQHF. The CDR3 DNA is TGTGCCAGCAGCCAAGATGAAGGTTGGCAGCCCCAGCATTTT.

The chain is built from TRBV4-3 and TRBJ1-4; D not resolved. The CDR3 sequence is 15 residues long. V lost 0 bases and J 8 bases, leaving 13 bases between the germline ends. Germline loops: CDR1 LGHNA, CDR2 YSLEER. In DNA form, the CDR3 reads TGCGCCAGCAGCCAAGATTGGGTCCCCTCGGAAAAACTGTTTTTT. Translation: CASSQDWVPSEKLFF.

Comments on this clonotype: A much larger clone is a single base away; this may be a read error. This sequence joins TRBV2 and TRBJ2-5, with TRBD2 as a possible D gene (5 bases). Germline V gene lookup returns CDR1 SNHLY and CDR2 FYNNEI. The CDR3 loop spans 14 amino acids. The CDR3 sequence is CTSSETVGERTQYF. The CDR3 nucleotides read TGTACCAGCAGTGAAACAGTCGGGGAGAGGACCCAGTACTTC.

This clonotype was seen a handful of times. The chain has TRBV28 and TRBJ2-7; 8 positions agree with TRBD2. CDR1 MDHEN and CDR2 SYDVKM come from the germline V gene. This CDR3 spans 17 amino acids. Trimming cost V 5 bases and J 6 bases; bases outside gene matches: 18. CDR3 DNA: TGTGCCAGCAGTCTAATAATGGCGGGAGGTCCCCTCCGCGAGCAGTACTTC. Its translation is CASSLIMAGGPLREQYF. The full variable domain, completed using reference TRBV28 and TRBJ2-7, is DVKVTQSSRYLVKRTGEKVFLECVQDMDHENMFWYRQDPGLGLRLIYFSYDVKMKEKGDIPEGYSVSREKKERFSLILESASTNQTSMYLCASSLIMAGGPLREQYFGPGTRLTVT.

This clonotype came up once. A read error may be the cause here, since a much bigger clone is one base away. Here the CDR3 reads CAGSQDLGQGAGYTF. As DNA, the CDR3 is TGTGCCGGCAGCCAAGACCTAGGACAGGGAGCTGGCTACACCTTC. V is TRBV3-1 and J is TRBJ1-2, with 8 bases identical to TRBD1. CDR3 size: 15 residues. Germline V gene sequence: CDR1 LGHDT, CDR2 YNNKEL (reference sequence). Drawing the rest from reference TRBV3-1 and TRBJ1-2, the complete variable domain is DTAVSQTPKYLVTQMGNDKSIKCEQNLGHDTMYWYKQDSKKFLKIMFSYNNKELIINETVPNRFSPKSPDKAHLNLHINSLELGDSAVYFCAGSQDLGQGAGYTFGSGTRLTVV.

CDR3 sequence (DNA): TGTGCCAGCAGTTCGAGCGGGTTCCTCTCCTACGAGCAGTACTTC. Translated: CASSSSGFLSYEQYF. This chain connects TRBV7-3 to TRBJ2-7, with D possibly TRBD2 on 6 matching bases. Germline assignment: CDR1 SGHTA and CDR2 FQGTGA. The CDR3 sequence is 15 residues long. Trimming cost V 6 bases and J 0 bases, with 15 bases left between them. Based on the CDR3 plus reference TRBV7-3 and TRBJ2-7, the full variable domain is GAGVSQTPSNKVTEKGKYVELRCDPISGHTALYWYRQSLGQGPEFLIYFQGTGAADDSGLPNDRFFAVRPEGSVSTLKIQRTERGDSAVYLCASSSSGFLSYEQYFGPGTRLTVT.

V gene TRBV13 combines with J gene TRBJ2-5; D remains unclear. CDR1 and CDR2 (germline): PRHDT, FYEKMQ (reference sequence). This CDR3 has 15 amino acids. V lost 2 bases to trimming and J lost 3 bases, with 13 bases between them. The CDR3 DNA is TGTGCCAGCAGCTTAAGAACGGTCGGTGAAGAGACCCAGTACTTC. It translates to CASSLRTVGEETQYF.

In its sample, this clonotype was seen many times. The gene calls are TRBV12-3 or TRBV12-4 and TRBJ2-2; D is ambiguous. V was pared by 3 bases and J by 4 bases, with 6 bases between. The CDR3 runs to 13 residues. In DNA form, the CDR3 reads TGTGCCAGCAGTTTCAAGCCCACCGGGGAGCTGTTTTTT. This codes for CASSFKPTGELFF.

Regarding this clonotype: This sequence may be a read error, since a much larger clone differs from it by one base. V and J are TRBV4-1 and TRBJ1-4; tentative D call: TRBD1 (5 bases). The germline CDR1 and CDR2 sequences are MGHRA and YSYEKL. The CDR3 consists of 15 residues. This chain's CDR3 is CAGSQESRADEKLFF. The CDR3, as DNA: TGCGCCGGCAGCCAAGAATCCAGGGCGGACGAAAAACTGTTTTTT.

Details on this clonotype: The junction and the germline gene differ at one end; a read error may be behind it. V is TRBV27 and J is TRBJ2-2, with a tentative D call TRBD2 (5 bases). There are 12 residues in the CDR3. Germline CDR1 reads MNHEY; CDR2 reads SMNVEV (reference sequence). CDR3 region: CASSWPTGELLF. The CDR3 coding sequence is TGTGCCAGCAGTTGGCCGACCGGGGAGCTGCTTTTT.

The rearrangement joins TRBV19 to TRBJ1-6; the match to TRBD1 covers 9 bases. V lost 10 bases and J lost 7; bases outside the gene matches: 11. Germline V lookup: CDR1 LNHDA, CDR2 SQIVND (reference sequence). The CDR3 is 15 amino acids. CDR3 nucleotide sequence: TGTGCCACTAATAAAGGGACAGGGTTAAATTCACCCCTCCACTTT. It is translated as CATNKGTGLNSPLHF.

This clonotype came up many times. The chain couples TRBV7-9 to TRBJ1-4, with D maybe TRBD1 (6 bases). The V and J ends lost 5 bases and 14 bases respectively, with 24 bases between them. Germline V gene data show CDR1 as SEHNR and CDR2 as FQNEAQ (reference sequence). The CDR3 runs 15 residues. CDR3 residues: CASSPMEVGTRLLFF. The CDR3 DNA follows: TGTGCCAGCAGCCCTATGGAAGTCGGGACAAGACTTCTGTTTTTT.

This clonotype was seen more than once but under ten times. The chain links TRBV4-1 to TRBJ2-3, with 9 bases fitting TRBD2. Trimming at V came to 6 bases and at J to 6 bases, leaving 10 bases not matched to a gene. Germline CDR1 MGHRA, CDR2 YSYEKL. CDR3 length: 15 amino acids. CDR3 sequence reads: CASSPTSGLGDTQYF. The CDR3 DNA reads TGCGCCAGCAGTCCTACTAGCGGGCTGGGGGATACGCAGTATTTT.

This clonotype came up a few times. The chain links TRBV3-1 to TRBJ1-1; 12 nucleotides line up with TRBD1. V lost 2 bases to trimming and J lost 5 bases; unmatched junction nucleotides: 12. The CDR3 covers 18 residues. Germline assignment: CDR1 LGHDT and CDR2 YNNKEL (reference sequence). The chain's CDR3 is CASSQSLEGQGAWTEAFF. The CDR3 DNA is TGTGCCAGCAGCCAATCGTTGGAGGGACAGGGGGCTTGGACTGAAGCTTTCTTT.

The sample holds many counts of this clonotype. V usage is TRBV4-3 and J usage is TRBJ1-4; 7 nucleotides align to TRBD1. Trimming removed 3 bases from V and 0 bases from J; junction bases left unmatched: 1. CDR3 length equals 15 residues. Germline assignment: CDR1 LGHNA and CDR2 YSLEER. The CDR3 sequence is CASSQGTATNEKLFF. CDR3 bases: TGCGCCAGCAGCCAGGGGACAGCAACTAATGAAAAACTGTTTTTT.

For this clonotype: This may be a read error, as it is one base from a much larger clone. This sequence joins TRBV10-2 and TRBJ2-5; possibly TRBD2 for D (7 bases). The CDR3 is 13 amino acids. Germline values: CDR1 WSHSY, CDR2 SAAADI. In nucleotides, the CDR3 is TGCGCCAGCTCGACGGGGGGCCTAGAGACCCGGTACTTC. Its protein is CASSTGGLETRYF.

The J gene is TRBJ2-2, the V gene TRBV27; D possibly matches TRBD1 or TRBD2 (5 bases each). Trimming removed 3 bases at V and 6 bases at J, with 14 bases between. The CDR3 spans 15 residues. CDR1 and CDR2 (germline): MNHEY, SMNVEV (reference sequence). CDR3 region: CASSFWGSGPGELFF. The CDR3 DNA reads as TGTGCCAGCAGTTTTTGGGGCTCGGGGCCCGGGGAGCTGTTTTTT.

This clonotype was picked up many times. The chain uses TRBV9 and TRBJ2-2; TRBD2 aligns across 12 bases. Germline V lookup: CDR1 SGDLS, CDR2 YYNGEE. Unmatched junction bases numbered 12, after V lost 0 bases and J lost 6 bases. The CDR3 contains 19 residues. The CDR3 region is CASSVDPSGRASNPGELFF. The CDR3 DNA reads as TGTGCCAGCAGCGTAGACCCTAGCGGGAGGGCCTCGAATCCCGGGGAGCTGTTTTTT.

Of note for this clonotype: Since a much larger clone is just one base distant, this may be a read error. V gene TRBV28 combines with J gene TRBJ2-2, with D perhaps matching TRBD2 (6 bases). Germline CDR1 MDHEN, CDR2 SYDVKM. There are 15 residues in the CDR3. The CDR3 loop is CANSFRGTNTGELFF. In DNA form, the CDR3 reads TGTGCCAACAGTTTCCGGGGGACCAACACCGGGGAGCTGTTTTTT.